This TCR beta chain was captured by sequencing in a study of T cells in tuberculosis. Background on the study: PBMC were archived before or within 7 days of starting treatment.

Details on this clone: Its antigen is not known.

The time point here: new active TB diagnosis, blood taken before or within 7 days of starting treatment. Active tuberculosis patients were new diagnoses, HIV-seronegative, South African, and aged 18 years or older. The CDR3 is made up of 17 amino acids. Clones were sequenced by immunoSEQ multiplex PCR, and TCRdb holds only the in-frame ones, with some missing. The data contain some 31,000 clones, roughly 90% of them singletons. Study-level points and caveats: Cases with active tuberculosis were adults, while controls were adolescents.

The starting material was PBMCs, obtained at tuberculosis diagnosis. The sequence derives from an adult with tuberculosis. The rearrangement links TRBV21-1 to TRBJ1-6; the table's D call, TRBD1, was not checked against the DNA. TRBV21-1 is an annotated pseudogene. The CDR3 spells CASSKTPRESYNSPLHF. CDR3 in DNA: TGTGCCAGCAGCAAAACTCCCAGGGAATCCTATAATTCACCCCTCCACTTT.